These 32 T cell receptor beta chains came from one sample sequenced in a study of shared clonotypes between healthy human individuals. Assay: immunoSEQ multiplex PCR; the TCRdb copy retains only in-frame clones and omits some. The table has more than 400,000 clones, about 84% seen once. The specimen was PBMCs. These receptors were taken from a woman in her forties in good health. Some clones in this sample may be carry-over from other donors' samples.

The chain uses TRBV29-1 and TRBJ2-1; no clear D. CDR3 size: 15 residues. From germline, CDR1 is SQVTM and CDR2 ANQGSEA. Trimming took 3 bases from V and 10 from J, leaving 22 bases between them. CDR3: CSVENQITGLGEQFF. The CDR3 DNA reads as TGCAGCGTTGAGAACCAAATAACGGGTTTAGGCGAGCAGTTCTTC.

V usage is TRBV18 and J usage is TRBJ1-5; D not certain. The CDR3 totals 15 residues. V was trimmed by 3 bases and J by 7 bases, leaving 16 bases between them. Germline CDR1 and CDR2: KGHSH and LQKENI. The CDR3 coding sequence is TGTGCCAGCTCACCCGAAGTAGGCGCGGGACAGCCCCAGCATTTT. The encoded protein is CASSPEVGAGQPQHF. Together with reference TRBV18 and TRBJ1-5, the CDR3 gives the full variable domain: NAGVMQNPRHLVRRRGQEARLRCSPMKGHSHVYWYRQLPEEGLKFMVYLQKENIIDESGMPKERFSAEFPKEGPSILRIQQVVRGDSAAYFCASSPEVGAGQPQHFGDGTRLSIL.

The CDR3 sequence is CASSRLRLGYEQYF. The CDR3 DNA reads TGTGCCAGCAGTCGACTGAGACTAGGCTACGAGCAGTACTTC. The chain has TRBV6-5 and TRBJ2-7; TRBD2 is a possible D gene (6 bases). Per germline, CDR1 MNHEY and CDR2 SVGAGI. Trimming pared 5 bases from V and 3 bases from J, leaving 14 bases between. CDR3 length: 14 residues.

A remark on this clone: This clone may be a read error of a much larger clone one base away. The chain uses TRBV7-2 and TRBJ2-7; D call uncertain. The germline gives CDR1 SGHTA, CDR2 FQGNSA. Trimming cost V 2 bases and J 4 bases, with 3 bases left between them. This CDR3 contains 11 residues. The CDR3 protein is CASSLSYEQYF. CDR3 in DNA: TGTGCCAGCAGCTTAAGTTACGAGCAGTACTTC.

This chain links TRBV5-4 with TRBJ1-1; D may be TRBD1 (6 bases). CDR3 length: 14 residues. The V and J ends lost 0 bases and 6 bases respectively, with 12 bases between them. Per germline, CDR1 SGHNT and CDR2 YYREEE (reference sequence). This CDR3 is CASSLGGGSAEAFF. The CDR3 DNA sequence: TGTGCCAGCAGCTTGGGAGGGGGTTCTGCTGAAGCTTTCTTT.

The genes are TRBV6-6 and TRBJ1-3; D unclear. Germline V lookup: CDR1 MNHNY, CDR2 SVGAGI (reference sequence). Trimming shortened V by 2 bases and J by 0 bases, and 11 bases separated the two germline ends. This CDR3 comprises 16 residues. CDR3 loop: CASSYKTGSSGNTIYF. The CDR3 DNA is TGTGCCAGCAGTTACAAGACTGGGAGCTCTGGAAACACCATATATTTT.

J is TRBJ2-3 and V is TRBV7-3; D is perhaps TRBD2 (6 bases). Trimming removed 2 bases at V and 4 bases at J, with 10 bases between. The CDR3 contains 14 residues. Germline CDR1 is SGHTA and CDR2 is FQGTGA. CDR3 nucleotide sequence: TGTGCCAGCAGCTTATACACGGGAGCAGATACGCAGTATTTT. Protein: CASSLYTGADTQYF.

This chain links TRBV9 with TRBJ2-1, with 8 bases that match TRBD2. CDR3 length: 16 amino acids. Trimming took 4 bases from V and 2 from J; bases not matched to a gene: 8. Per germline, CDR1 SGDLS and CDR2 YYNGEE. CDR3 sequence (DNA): TGTGCCAGCAGCCCGAACCAAGCGGGGGCCTACAATGAGCAGTTCTTC. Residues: CASSPNQAGAYNEQFF.

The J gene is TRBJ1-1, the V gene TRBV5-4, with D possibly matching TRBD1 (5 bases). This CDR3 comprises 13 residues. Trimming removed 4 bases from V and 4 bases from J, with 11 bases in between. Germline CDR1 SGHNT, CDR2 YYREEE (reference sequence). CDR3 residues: CASSEGSGTEAFF. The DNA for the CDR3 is TGTGCCAGCAGCGAGGGGTCTGGCACTGAAGCTTTCTTT. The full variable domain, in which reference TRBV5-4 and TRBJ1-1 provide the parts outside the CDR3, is ETGVTQSPTHLIKTRGQQVTLRCSSQSGHNTVSWYQQALGQGPQFIFQYYREEENGRGNFPPRFSGLQFPNYSSELNVNALELDDSALYLCASSEGSGTEAFFGQGTRLTVV.

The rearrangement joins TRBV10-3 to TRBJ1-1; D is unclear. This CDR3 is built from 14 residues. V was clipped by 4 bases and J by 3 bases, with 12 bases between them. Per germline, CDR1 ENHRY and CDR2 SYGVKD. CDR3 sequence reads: CAISGGRADTEAFF. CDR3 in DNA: TGTGCCATCAGTGGTGGACGGGCAGACACTGAAGCTTTCTTT.

CDR3 residues: CASSPETGEAFF. The CDR3 nucleotides read TGTGCCAGCAGCCCCGAGACAGGGGAAGCTTTCTTT. The J gene is TRBJ1-1, the V gene TRBV7-2, with 7 positions matching TRBD1. Germline V CDR1 and CDR2: SGHTA, FQGNSA. This CDR3 comprises 12 residues. Trimming cost V 5 bases and J 8 bases; bases outside gene matches: 5.

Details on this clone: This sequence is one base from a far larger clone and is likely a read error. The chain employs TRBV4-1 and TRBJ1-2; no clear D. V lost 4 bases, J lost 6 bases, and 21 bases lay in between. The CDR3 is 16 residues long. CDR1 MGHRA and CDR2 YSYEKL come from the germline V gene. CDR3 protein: CASSRFEWAPQDGYTF. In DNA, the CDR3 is TGCGCCAGCAGCCGCTTCGAGTGGGCCCCGCAGGATGGCTACACCTTC.

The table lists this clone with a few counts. The CDR3 loop reads CASSQNQGNTIYF. The DNA of the CDR3 is TGTGCCAGCAGCCAAAATCAGGGGAACACCATATATTTT. V usage is TRBV16 and J usage is TRBJ1-3, with D tentatively TRBD1 (6 bases). Trimming took off 2 bases at V and 7 bases at J, with 9 bases between the two ends. Germline CDR1 and CDR2: KGHSY and FQNENV. The CDR3 totals 13 residues.

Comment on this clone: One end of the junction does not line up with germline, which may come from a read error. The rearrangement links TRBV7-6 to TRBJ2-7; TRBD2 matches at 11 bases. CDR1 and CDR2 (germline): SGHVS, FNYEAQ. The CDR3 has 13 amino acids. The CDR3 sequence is CASSLAGGREQYF. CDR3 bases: TGTGCCAGCAGCCTAGCGGGAGGAAGGGAGCAGTACTTC.

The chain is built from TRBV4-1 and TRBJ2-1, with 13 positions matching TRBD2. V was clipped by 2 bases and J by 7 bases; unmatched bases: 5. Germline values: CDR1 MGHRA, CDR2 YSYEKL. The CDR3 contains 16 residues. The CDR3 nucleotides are TGCGCCAGCAGCCAACCGACTAGCGGGAGGATTAATGAGCAGTTCTTC. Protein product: CASSQPTSGRINEQFF.

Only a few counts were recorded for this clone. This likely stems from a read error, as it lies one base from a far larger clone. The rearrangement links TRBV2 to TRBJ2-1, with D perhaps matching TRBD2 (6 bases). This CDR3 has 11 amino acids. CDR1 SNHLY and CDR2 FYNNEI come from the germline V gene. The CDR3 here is CATVWRDVSVF. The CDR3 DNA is TGTGCCACAGTTTGGCGGGATGTTTCGGTCTTC.

The CDR3 region is CASSVKREGLVGELFF. The CDR3 DNA reads as TGTGCCAGCAGCGTGAAGCGGGAGGGCCTTGTCGGGGAGCTGTTTTTT. The chain carries TRBV5-5 and TRBJ2-2; TRBD2 matches 10 bases. Unmatched junction bases numbered 10, after V lost 4 bases and J lost 7 bases. CDR3 size: 16 residues. Germline CDR1 is SGHKS and CDR2 is YYEKEE (reference sequence).

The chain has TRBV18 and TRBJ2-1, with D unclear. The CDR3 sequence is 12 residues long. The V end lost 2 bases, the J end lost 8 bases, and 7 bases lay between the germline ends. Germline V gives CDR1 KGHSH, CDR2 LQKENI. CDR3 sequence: CASSPGLDEQFF. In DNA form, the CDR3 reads TGTGCCAGCTCACCAGGGCTAGATGAGCAGTTCTTC.

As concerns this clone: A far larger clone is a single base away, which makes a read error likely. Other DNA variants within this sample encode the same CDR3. CDR3 sequence: CASSPDRAVGEQYF. In nucleotides, the CDR3 is TGTGCCAGCAGCCCAGACAGGGCAGTCGGCGAGCAGTACTTC. This sequence joins TRBV5-4 and TRBJ2-7; 7 nucleotides line up with TRBD1. Germline values: CDR1 SGHNT, CDR2 YYREEE (reference sequence). V shed 4 bases and J 6 bases; nucleotides not matched to a gene: 10. The CDR3 has 14 amino acids.

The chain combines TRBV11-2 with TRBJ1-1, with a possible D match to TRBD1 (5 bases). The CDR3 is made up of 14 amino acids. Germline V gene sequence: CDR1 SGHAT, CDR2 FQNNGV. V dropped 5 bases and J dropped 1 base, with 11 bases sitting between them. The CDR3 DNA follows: TGTGCCAGCAGCCTCGGACAAACGAACACTGAAGCTTTCTTT. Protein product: CASSLGQTNTEAFF. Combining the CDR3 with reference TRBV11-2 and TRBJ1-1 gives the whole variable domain EAGVAQSPRYKIIEKRQSVAFWCNPISGHATLYWYQQILGQGPKLLIQFQNNGVVDDSQLPKDRFSAERLKGVDSTLKIQPAKLEDSAVYLCASSLGQTNTEAFFGQGTRLTVV.

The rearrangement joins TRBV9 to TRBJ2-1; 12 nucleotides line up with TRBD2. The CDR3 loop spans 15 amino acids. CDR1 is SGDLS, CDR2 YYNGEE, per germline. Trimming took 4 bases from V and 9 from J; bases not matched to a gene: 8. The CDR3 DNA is TGTGCCAGCAGCCCCCGGACTAGCGGGACGGGTGAGCAGTTCTTC. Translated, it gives CASSPRTSGTGEQFF.

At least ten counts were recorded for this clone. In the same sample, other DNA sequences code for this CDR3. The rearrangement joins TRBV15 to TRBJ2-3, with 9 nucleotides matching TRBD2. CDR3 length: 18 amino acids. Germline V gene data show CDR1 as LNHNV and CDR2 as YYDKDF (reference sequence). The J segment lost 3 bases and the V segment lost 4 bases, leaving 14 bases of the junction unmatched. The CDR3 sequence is CATSKNPVVAGVTDTQYF. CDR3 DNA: TGTGCCACCAGCAAAAATCCTGTTGTAGCGGGAGTTACAGATACGCAGTATTTT. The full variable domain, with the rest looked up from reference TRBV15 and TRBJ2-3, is DAMVIQNPRYQVTQFGKPVTLSCSQTLNHNVMYWYQQKSSQAPKLLFHYYDKDFNNEADTPDNFQSRRPNTSFCFLDIRSPGLGDTAMYLCATSKNPVVAGVTDTQYFGPGTRLTVL.

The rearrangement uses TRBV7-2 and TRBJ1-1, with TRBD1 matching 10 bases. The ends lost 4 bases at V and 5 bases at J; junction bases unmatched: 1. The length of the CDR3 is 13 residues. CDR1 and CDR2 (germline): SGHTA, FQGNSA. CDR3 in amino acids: CASSWGQGTEAFF. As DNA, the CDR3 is TGTGCCAGCAGCTGGGGACAGGGGACTGAAGCTTTCTTT.

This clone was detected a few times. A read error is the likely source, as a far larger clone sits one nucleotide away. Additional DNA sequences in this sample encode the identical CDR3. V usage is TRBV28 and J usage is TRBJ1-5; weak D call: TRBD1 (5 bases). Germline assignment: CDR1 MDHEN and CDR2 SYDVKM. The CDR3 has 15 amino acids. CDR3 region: CASSLGGVGDQPQHF. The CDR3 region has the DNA TGTGCCAGCAGTTTAGGCGGCGTGGGGGATCAGCCCCAGCACTTT.

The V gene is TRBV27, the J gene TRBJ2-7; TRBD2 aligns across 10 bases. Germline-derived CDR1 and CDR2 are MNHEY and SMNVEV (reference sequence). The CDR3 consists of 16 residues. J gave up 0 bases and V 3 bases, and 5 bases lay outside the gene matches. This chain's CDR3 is CASSFGLAGASYEQYF. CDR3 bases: TGTGCCAGCAGTTTTGGGCTAGCGGGAGCCTCCTACGAGCAGTACTTC.

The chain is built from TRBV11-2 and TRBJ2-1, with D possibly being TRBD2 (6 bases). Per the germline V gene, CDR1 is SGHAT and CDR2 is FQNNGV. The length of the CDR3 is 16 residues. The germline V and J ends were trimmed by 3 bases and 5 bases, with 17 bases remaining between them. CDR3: CASSLRGWERDNEQFF. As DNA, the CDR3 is TGTGCCAGCAGCTTGCGGGGATGGGAGCGGGACAATGAGCAGTTCTTC.

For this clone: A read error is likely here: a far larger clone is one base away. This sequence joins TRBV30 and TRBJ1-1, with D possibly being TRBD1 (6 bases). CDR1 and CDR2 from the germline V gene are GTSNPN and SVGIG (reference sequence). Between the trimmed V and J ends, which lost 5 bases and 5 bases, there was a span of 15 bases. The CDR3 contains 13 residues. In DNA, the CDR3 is TGTGCCTGGTCCCGGACAGCTTGGACTGAAGCTTTCTTT. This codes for CAWSRTAWTEAFF.

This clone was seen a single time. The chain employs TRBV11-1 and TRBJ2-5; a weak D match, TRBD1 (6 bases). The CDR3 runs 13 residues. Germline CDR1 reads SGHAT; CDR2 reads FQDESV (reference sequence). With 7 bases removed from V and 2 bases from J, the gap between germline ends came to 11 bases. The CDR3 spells CASKDRGQETQYF. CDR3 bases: TGTGCCAGCAAGGACAGAGGACAAGAGACCCAGTACTTC.

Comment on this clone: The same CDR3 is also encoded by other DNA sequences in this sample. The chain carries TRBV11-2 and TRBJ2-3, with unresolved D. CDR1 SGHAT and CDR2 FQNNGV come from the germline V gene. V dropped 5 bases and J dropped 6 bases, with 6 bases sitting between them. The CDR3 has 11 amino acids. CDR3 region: CASSPGDTQYF. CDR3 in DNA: TGTGCCAGCAGCCCCGGTGATACGCAGTATTTT. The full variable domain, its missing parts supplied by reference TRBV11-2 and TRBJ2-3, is EAGVAQSPRYKIIEKRQSVAFWCNPISGHATLYWYQQILGQGPKLLIQFQNNGVVDDSQLPKDRFSAERLKGVDSTLKIQPAKLEDSAVYLCASSPGDTQYFGPGTRLTVL.

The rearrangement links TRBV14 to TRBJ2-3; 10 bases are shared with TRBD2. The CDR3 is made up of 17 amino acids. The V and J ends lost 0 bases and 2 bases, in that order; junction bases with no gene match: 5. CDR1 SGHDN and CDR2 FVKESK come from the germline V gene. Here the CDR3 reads CASSQDLAGASTDTQYF. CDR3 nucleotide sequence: TGTGCCAGCAGCCAAGATCTAGCGGGAGCTTCCACAGATACGCAGTATTTT.

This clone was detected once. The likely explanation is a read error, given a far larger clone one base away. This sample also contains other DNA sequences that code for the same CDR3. This CDR3 is CASSQAGTGSTDTQYF. CDR3 DNA: TGTGCTAGCAGCCAAGCCGGGACAGGGTCCACAGATACGCAGTATTTT. The rearrangement links TRBV5-4 to TRBJ2-3, with 9 bases that match TRBD1. Per germline, CDR1 SGHNT and CDR2 YYREEE (reference sequence). The CDR3 has 16 amino acids. Using reference TRBV5-4 and TRBJ2-3 for the parts outside the CDR3, the full variable domain is ETGVTQSPTHLIKTRGQQVTLRCSSQSGHNTVSWYQQALGQGPQFIFQYYREEENGRGNFPPRFSGLQFPNYSSELNVNALELDDSALYLCASSQAGTGSTDTQYFGPGTRLTVL.

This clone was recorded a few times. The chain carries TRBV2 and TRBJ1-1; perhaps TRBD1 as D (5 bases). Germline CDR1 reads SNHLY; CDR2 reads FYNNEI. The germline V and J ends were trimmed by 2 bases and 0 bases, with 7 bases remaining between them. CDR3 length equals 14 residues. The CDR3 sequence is CASSEQGVNTEAFF. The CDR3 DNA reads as TGTGCCAGCAGTGAACAGGGAGTGAACACTGAAGCTTTCTTT.